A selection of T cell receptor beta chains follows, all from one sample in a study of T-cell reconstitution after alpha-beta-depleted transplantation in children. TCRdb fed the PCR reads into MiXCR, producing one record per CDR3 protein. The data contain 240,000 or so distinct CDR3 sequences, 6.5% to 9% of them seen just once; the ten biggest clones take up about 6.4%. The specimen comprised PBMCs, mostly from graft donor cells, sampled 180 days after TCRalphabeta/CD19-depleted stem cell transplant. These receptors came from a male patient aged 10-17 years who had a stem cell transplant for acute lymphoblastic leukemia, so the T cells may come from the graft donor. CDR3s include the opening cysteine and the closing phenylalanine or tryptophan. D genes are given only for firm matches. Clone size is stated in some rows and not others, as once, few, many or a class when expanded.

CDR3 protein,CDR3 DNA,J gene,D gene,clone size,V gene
CSTFSGGRTDTQYF,TGCAGCACCTTTAGCGGGGGGCGCACAGATACGCAGTATTTT,TRBJ2-3,TRBD2,many,TRBV20-1
CASRYTGGGQYF,TGTGCCAGCCGTTACACGGGGGGTGGGCAGTACTTC,TRBJ2-7,TRBD2,NA,TRBV6-6
CASSLSLEAVEAFF,TGTGCCAGCAGCCTAAGTTTGGAAGCCGTAGAAGCTTTCTTT,TRBJ1-1,NA,many,TRBV14
CASSQRTVYTDTQYF,TGTGCCAGCAGCCAAAGGACAGTTTACACAGATACGCAGTATTTT,TRBJ2-3,NA,many,TRBV28
CASSSGLAYNEQFF,TGTGCCAGCAGTTCGGGACTAGCGTACAATGAGCAGTTCTTC,TRBJ2-1,TRBD2,many,TRBV27
CASSLGETGELFF,TGTGCCAGCAGTTTAGGAGAAACCGGGGAGCTGTTTTTT,TRBJ2-2,NA,many,TRBV12-3/TRBV12-4
CASRLDLREGYTF,TGTGCCAGCAGGCTAGATCTCAGGGAGGGCTACACCTTC,TRBJ1-2,NA,many,TRBV12-3/TRBV12-4
CSVEWAERQYF,TGCAGCGTTGAATGGGCAGAGCGTCAGTACTTC,TRBJ2-4,NA,many,TRBV29-1
CASSPREQTIYGYTF,TGTGCCAGCAGCCCCCGGGAACAGACCATCTATGGCTACACCTTC,TRBJ1-2,NA,many,TRBV13
CASSRRLATLDTQYF,TGCGCCAGCAGCCGACGACTAGCGACGCTTGATACGCAGTATTTT,TRBJ2-3,TRBD2,many,TRBV5-1
CASSYRAETNYGYTF,TGTGCCAGCAGTTACAGGGCTGAAACTAACTATGGCTACACCTTC,TRBJ1-2,NA,many,TRBV6-5
CSATGGAAGQPQHF,TGCAGTGCAACAGGGGGCGCGGCTGGTCAGCCCCAGCATTTT,TRBJ1-5,TRBD1,many,TRBV20-1
CASSLSATNQETQYF,TGTGCCAGCAGCTTAAGTGCAACGAATCAAGAGACCCAGTACTTC,TRBJ2-5,NA,many,TRBV7-9
CASSQFPTGSTDTQYF,TGTGCCAGCAGCCAATTTCCGACAGGGAGCACAGATACGCAGTATTTT,TRBJ2-3,TRBD1,many,TRBV28
CASSQLAGPNTGELFF,TGCGCCAGCAGCCAATTGGCGGGACCGAACACCGGGGAGCTGTTTTTT,TRBJ2-2,NA,many,TRBV4-3
CSARDGGGGLSTGELFF,TGCAGTGCTAGAGATGGGGGGGGCGGCCTTAGCACCGGGGAGCTGTTTTTT,TRBJ2-2,NA,many,TRBV20-1
CASSLKGGNEQYF,TGTGCCAGCAGCTTAAAAGGGGGTAACGAGCAGTACTTC,TRBJ2-7,NA,many,TRBV7-3
CASSYAFQETQYF,TGTGCCAGCAGTTACGCCTTCCAAGAGACCCAGTACTTC,TRBJ2-5,NA,many,TRBV6-5
CASSSIAGPFYEQYF,TGTGCCAGCAGCTCCATAGCGGGCCCTTTCTACGAGCAGTACTTC,TRBJ2-7,TRBD2,few,TRBV7-6
CSARGATSGRGHYEQFF,TGCAGTGCTAGAGGCGCGACTAGCGGGCGGGGCCACTATGAGCAGTTCTTC,TRBJ2-1,TRBD2,many,TRBV20-1
CASSLALGTGNEQYF,TGTGCCAGCAGCTTAGCGCTGGGGACAGGCAACGAGCAGTACTTC,TRBJ2-7,TRBD1,many,TRBV7-6
CASSPYEGQPQHF,TGTGCCAGCAGCCCCTATGAGGGCCAGCCCCAGCATTTT,TRBJ1-5,NA,many,TRBV11-2
CTVGRLNQPQHF,TGCACCGTGGGCAGACTCAATCAGCCCCAGCATTTT,TRBJ1-5,NA,many,TRBV20-1
CASSPRGHEQYF,TGCGCCAGCAGCCCTCGGGGACACGAGCAGTACTTC,TRBJ2-7,NA,NA,TRBV10-1
CASSDRSPNSGANVLTF,TGTGCCAGCAGCGACCGAAGCCCGAACTCTGGGGCCAACGTCCTGACTTTC,TRBJ2-6,NA,few,TRBV6-1
CASRTSSSTDTQYF,TGTGCCAGCAGGACTAGCTCTAGCACAGATACGCAGTATTTT,TRBJ2-3,TRBD2,many,TRBV28
CASSVAVGNYGYTF,TGTGCCAGCAGCGTAGCTGTGGGTAACTATGGCTACACCTTC,TRBJ1-2,NA,many,TRBV9
CASDSGSTDTQYF,TGTGCCAGCGATAGCGGGAGCACAGATACGCAGTATTTT,TRBJ2-3,TRBD2,many,TRBV28
CASSKSRLGETQYF,TGCGCCAGCAGCAAGTCCCGGCTTGGAGAGACCCAGTACTTC,TRBJ2-5,NA,NA,TRBV4-3
CSARVGQNTEAFF,TGCAGTGCCAGGGTCGGTCAGAACACTGAAGCTTTCTTT,TRBJ1-1,NA,many,TRBV20-1
CASSVLSDRGELFF,TGTGCCAGCAGCGTCTTGAGCGATCGCGGGGAGCTGTTTTTT,TRBJ2-2,NA,many,TRBV9
CASSSPQGVGTEAFF,TGTGCCAGCAGTTCCCCACAGGGGGTAGGGACTGAAGCTTTCTTT,TRBJ1-1,TRBD1,many,TRBV12-3/TRBV12-4
CASSLETGTSGGADEETQYF,TGTGCCAGCAGCCTTGAGACCGGGACTAGCGGGGGGGCGGATGAAGAGACCCAGTACTTC,TRBJ2-5,TRBD2,many,TRBV28
CASSYLNGLAGSTDTQYF,TGTGCCAGCAGTTACTTAAATGGACTAGCGGGAAGCACAGATACGCAGTATTTT,TRBJ2-3,TRBD2,few,TRBV6-5
CSVVPAGGINEQFF,TGCAGCGTTGTCCCAGCGGGGGGAATCAATGAGCAGTTCTTC,TRBJ2-1,TRBD2,many,TRBV29-1
CASSATDLQETQYF,TGTGCCAGCAGCGCGACGGACCTTCAGGAGACCCAGTACTTC,TRBJ2-5,NA,many,TRBV7-6
CASSYEGLAEGDTQYF,TGTGCCAGCAGTTACGAAGGACTAGCGGAGGGGGATACGCAGTATTTT,TRBJ2-3,TRBD2,many,TRBV6-2/TRBV6-3
CASTMDSSRIYEQYF,TGTGCCAGCACCATGGACAGCTCCCGGATCTACGAGCAGTACTTC,TRBJ2-7,NA,many,TRBV28
CSASSHLSSGNTIYF,TGCAGTGCTAGCTCCCACCTGAGCTCTGGAAACACCATATATTTT,TRBJ1-3,NA,many,TRBV20-1
CASSMRRELVEDEKLFF,TGTGCCAGTAGTATGCGACGGGAACTAGTCGAAGATGAAAAACTGTTTTTT,TRBJ1-4,NA,many,TRBV19
CASSFRGVSREAFF,TGTGCCAGCAGCTTCAGGGGAGTGTCGAGGGAAGCTTTCTTT,TRBJ1-1,NA,many,TRBV7-9
CASRAPGHDTGELFF,TGTGCCAGCAGGGCACCGGGACACGACACCGGGGAGCTGTTTTTT,TRBJ2-2,NA,many,TRBV7-3
CASSLAGDWEQFF,TGTGCCAGCAGCTTAGCTGGGGACTGGGAGCAGTTCTTC,TRBJ2-1,NA,many,TRBV7-9
CSSVARDGTRHGFF,TGCAGTTCTGTTGCCCGGGACGGTACCCGTCACGGCTTCTTC,TRBJ1-2,NA,many,TRBV20-1
CASSLRTSGRAGVWNEQFF,TGTGCCAGCAGTTTACGGACTAGCGGGAGGGCCGGTGTGTGGAATGAGCAGTTCTTC,TRBJ2-1,TRBD2,NA,TRBV28
CASSYSSDRLETQYF,TGTGCCAGCAGCTACTCATCGGACAGGTTGGAGACCCAGTACTTC,TRBJ2-5,TRBD1,few,TRBV11-2
CSAAMGLAIYEQYF,TGCAGTGCTGCCATGGGACTAGCGATCTACGAGCAGTACTTC,TRBJ2-7,TRBD2,few,TRBV20-1
CASGLGASTGGETQYF,TGTGCTAGTGGTTTGGGGGCCTCGACTGGGGGAGAGACCCAGTACTTC,TRBJ2-5,NA,many,TRBV12-5
CASRRPWTSGSYEQYF,TGTGCCAGCAGACGACCATGGACTAGCGGGAGCTACGAGCAGTACTTC,TRBJ2-7,TRBD2,many,TRBV28
CSVAMPRGGADYGYTF,TGCAGCGTCGCCATGCCGCGTGGGGGCGCAGACTATGGCTACACCTTC,TRBJ1-2,NA,many,TRBV29-1
CASSQGAGGRDEQYF,TGCGCCAGCAGCCAAGGTGCGGGGGGCAGGGACGAGCAGTACTTC,TRBJ2-7,TRBD2,NA,TRBV4-3
CASRGGNSFNYGYTF,TGTGCCAGCAGGGGGGGGAACAGCTTTAACTATGGCTACACCTTC,TRBJ1-2,NA,many,TRBV2
CSVFPTSGGGNEQFF,TGCAGCGTTTTCCCGACTAGCGGGGGGGGTAATGAGCAGTTCTTC,TRBJ2-1,TRBD2,few,TRBV29-1
CASRGTSGSEDEQFF,TGTGCCAGCAGGGGGACTAGCGGGAGTGAAGATGAGCAGTTCTTC,TRBJ2-1,TRBD2,many,TRBV7-6
CASSQAFSGRADEQFF,TGTGCCAGCAGTCAGGCGTTTAGCGGGAGGGCCGACGAGCAGTTCTTC,TRBJ2-1,TRBD2,many,TRBV3-1